Following are 10 T cell receptor beta chains from one sample sequenced in a study of neurological immune-mediated disorders. MiXCR, run by TCRdb on the 5' RACE reads, gives a single entry per CDR3 protein. This sample has more than 75,000 distinct CDR3 sequences, with less than 5.5% found just once. The sequenced sample was PBMCs. These receptors came from a woman in her 30s with multiple sclerosis.

This clonotype was detected many times. The V gene is TRBV25-1, the J gene TRBJ2-3, with D maybe TRBD2 (5 bases). The CDR3 runs to 15 residues. Trimming removed 8 bases at V and 2 bases at J, with 17 bases between. Looked up from germline, CDR1 is MGHDK and CDR2 is SYGVNS. In nucleotides, the CDR3 is TGTGCCAGCGATCCCCAGGACTTATACACAGATACGCAGTATTTT. Residues: CASDPQDLYTDTQYF.

This clonotype was detected a few times. The chain links TRBV6-6 to TRBJ1-2; D remains ambiguous. The CDR3 runs 13 residues. Germline V gives CDR1 MNHNY, CDR2 SVGAGI (reference sequence). V lost 2 bases and J lost 8, with 12 bases in between. Here the CDR3 reads CASSYPQPEGYTF. CDR3 nucleotide sequence: TGTGCCAGCAGTTACCCTCAGCCGGAGGGCTACACCTTC.

This clonotype was seen at least ten times. The junction and the germline gene differ at one end; a read error may be behind it. The genes are TRBV5-1 and TRBJ1-1; TRBD1 might be the D (5 bases). CDR3 length equals 13 residues. Germline assignment: CDR1 SGHRS and CDR2 YFSETQ. Written as DNA, the CDR3 is TGTGCCAGCAGCCTAGGGGTGAACACTGAAGCTTTCTTT. This gives the protein CASSLGVNTEAFF.

This clonotype has more than one count but fewer than ten. Mismatch with germline at one junction end may stem from a read error. The chain is built from TRBV28 and TRBJ2-1; TRBD2 is a possible D gene (6 bases). CDR1 is MDHEN and CDR2 is SYDVKM in the germline V gene. The CDR3 runs 15 residues. CDR3 sequence: CASSLADTTYNEQFF. The CDR3, as DNA: TGTGCCAGTAGTTTAGCGGACACCACCTACAATGAGCAGTTCTTC.

In its sample, this clonotype was seen a few times. The V call is TRBV5-1, the J call TRBJ1-5; no clear D gene. Germline lookup yields CDR1 SGHRS and CDR2 YFSETQ. The CDR3 loop spans 14 amino acids. The V end lost 0 bases, the J end lost 7 bases, and 11 bases lay between the germline ends. CDR3 protein: CASSLEASGQPQHF. The CDR3 DNA reads TGCGCCAGCAGCTTGGAGGCGTCAGGCCAGCCCCAGCATTTT.

This clonotype was picked up many times. The chain joins TRBV5-1 to TRBJ2-2; 10 bases align to TRBD1. CDR3 length equals 16 residues. After removal of 1 base from V and 1 base from J, the junction contained 1 base not matched to a gene. In germline, CDR1 is SGHRS, CDR2 YFSETQ. The CDR3 is CASSLRTGGNTGELFF. For the CDR3, the DNA is TGCGCCAGCAGCTTGCGGACAGGGGGGAACACCGGGGAGCTGTTTTTT. Based on the CDR3 plus reference TRBV5-1 and TRBJ2-2, the full variable domain is KAGVTQTPRYLIKTRGQQVTLSCSPISGHRSVSWYQQTPGQGLQFLFEYFSETQRNKGNFPGRFSGRQFSNSRSEMNVSTLELGDSALYLCASSLRTGGNTGELFFGEGSRLTVL.

This clonotype turned up a few times. The chain employs TRBV7-8 and TRBJ2-5, with 7 positions matching TRBD2. CDR3 length equals 15 residues. Unmatched junction bases numbered 2, after V lost 1 base and J lost 0 bases. Germline values: CDR1 SGHVS, CDR2 FQNEAQ. The CDR3 here is CASSLGTRYQETQYF. The CDR3 DNA is TGTGCCAGCAGCTTAGGGACTAGGTACCAAGAGACCCAGTACTTC.

At least ten counts were recorded for this clonotype. The chain carries TRBV12-3 or TRBV12-4 and TRBJ1-6, with D possibly TRBD1 on 6 matching bases. Trimming took 4 bases from V and 6 from J, leaving 22 bases between them. This CDR3 is 18 amino acids long. The CDR3, as DNA: TGTGCCAGCAGTTCGAGGGCCGGGACACCCGTGGGTAATTCACCCCTCCACTTT. It codes for CASSSRAGTPVGNSPLHF.

This clonotype was seen repeatedly, ten times or more. The chain carries TRBV20-1 and TRBJ2-3; D gene ambiguous. Germline CDR1 and CDR2: DFQATT and SNEGSKA (reference sequence). There are 14 residues in the CDR3. V shed 0 bases and J shed 6 bases, with 13 bases lying between them. The CDR3 DNA is TGCAGTGCTAGAGATCACAAGACGTTGGATACGCAGTATTTT. Translated: CSARDHKTLDTQYF.

This clonotype was seen at least ten times. The chain recombines TRBV5-1 with TRBJ2-7; the match to TRBD2 covers 9 bases. Germline trimming cut 4 bases from V and 5 bases from J; bases unmatched to any gene: 10. The CDR3 spans 15 residues. Germline V CDR1 and CDR2: SGHRS, YFSETQ. This chain's CDR3 is CASSPPLAGGNEQYF. As DNA, the CDR3 is TGCGCCAGCAGCCCGCCCTTGGCGGGAGGGAACGAGCAGTACTTC. Drawing the rest from reference TRBV5-1 and TRBJ2-7, the complete variable domain is KAGVTQTPRYLIKTRGQQVTLSCSPISGHRSVSWYQQTPGQGLQFLFEYFSETQRNKGNFPGRFSGRQFSNSRSEMNVSTLELGDSALYLCASSPPLAGGNEQYFGPGTRLTVT.